This entry lists 3 T cell receptor beta chains sequenced from one sample in a study of shared T cell receptors in the human thymus. Only in-frame clones appear in the TCRdb table, and some are missing; sequencing was by immunoSEQ multiplex PCR. Of 700,000 to 750,000 clones in the sample, approximately 83% were seen once. These data are also associated with another study on human thymus T cells.

The sequenced sample consisted of thymocytes. Receptor source: a girl less than two years old with a congenital heart defect.

The chain employs TRBV11-3 and TRBJ1-1, with unresolved D. Trimming cost V 3 bases and J 8 bases, with 13 bases left between them. Germline-derived CDR1 and CDR2 are SGHNT and YENEEA. The length of the CDR3 is 13 residues. The CDR3: CASSLVPVSEAFF. DNA of the CDR3: TGTGCCAGCAGCTTGGTTCCGGTGTCGGAAGCTTTCTTT.

This clone was found once. The chain combines TRBV9 with TRBJ2-1; possibly TRBD1 for D (6 bases). The germline V gene has CDR1 SGDLS and CDR2 YYNGEE. This CDR3 is 13 amino acids long. V lost 6 bases and J lost 8, with 15 bases in between. CDR3 loop: CASNNKGDHEQFF. The CDR3 nucleotides read TGTGCCAGCAACAATAAGGGGGATCATGAGCAGTTCTTC.

V gene TRBV7-4 combines with J gene TRBJ2-5, with D possibly matching TRBD1 (5 bases). Germline V gene data show CDR1 as SGHVT and CDR2 as SQSDAQ. The CDR3 spans 14 residues. V was trimmed by 5 bases and J by 3 bases, leaving 13 bases between them. CDR3 loop: CASSPTGNEETQYF. The CDR3 bases are TGTGCCAGCAGCCCCACAGGAAACGAAGAGACCCAGTACTTC.